One sample yielded the 25 T cell receptor beta chains listed below, sequenced in a study of blood T cell repertoires in COVID-19. TCRdb's copy holds only in-frame clones and misses some; the assay was immunoSEQ multiplex PCR. The table has a few hundred thousand clones, 89% seen once. The sequencing input was peripheral blood. These receptors were obtained from a man between 40 and 49 years old with acute or convalescent COVID-19.

This chain connects TRBV13 to TRBJ2-2; possible D gene TRBD2, 6 bases. This CDR3 has 14 residues. V was trimmed by 6 bases and J by 1 base, leaving 9 bases between them. The germline V gene encodes CDR1 PRHDT and CDR2 FYEKMQ (reference sequence). CDR3 sequence (DNA): TGTGCCAGCAGAAAAGCGGGGAACACCGGGGAGCTGTTTTTT. Its protein product is CASRKAGNTGELFF.

The chain joins TRBV2 to TRBJ2-7, with TRBD1 matching over 10 bases. CDR1 and CDR2 from the germline V gene are SNHLY and FYNNEI. The length of the CDR3 is 14 residues. The V gene end was trimmed by 5 bases and the J gene end by 6 bases; junction bases not matched to a gene: 7. The CDR3 here is CASSRDRGLGEQYF. DNA for the CDR3: TGTGCCAGCAGTCGGGACAGGGGTTTGGGCGAGCAGTACTTC.

The CDR3 DNA follows: TGTGCCAGCAGTCCCTTTCCGGGAAGCAATCAGCCCCAGCATTTT. Protein sequence: CASSPFPGSNQPQHF. J is TRBJ1-5 and V is TRBV27; D ambiguous. This CDR3 is built from 15 residues. Germline V gene sequence: CDR1 MNHEY, CDR2 SMNVEV (reference sequence). Trimming took 5 bases from V and 1 from J, leaving 12 bases between them.

The rearrangement uses TRBV12-1 and TRBJ2-4; the table assigns TRBD2, which was not confirmed against the DNA. TRBV12-1 counts as a pseudogene. The length of the CDR3 is 16 residues. Here the CDR3 reads CASSFARGPAKNIQYF. Written as DNA, the CDR3 is TGTGCCAGCAGCTTTGCGCGCGGTCCAGCCAAAAACATTCAGTACTTC.

The rearrangement joins TRBV4-3 to TRBJ2-7, with D perhaps matching TRBD1 (6 bases). V shed 1 base and J shed 2 bases, with 18 bases lying between them. CDR1 and CDR2 from the germline V gene are LGHNA and YSLEER. The CDR3 totals 17 residues. The CDR3 region has the DNA TGCGCCAGCAGCCAAGCACGGTCAGGGGAAATGGCCTACGAGCAGTACTTC. This gives the protein CASSQARSGEMAYEQYF.

This chain connects TRBV21-1 to TRBJ1-5; the table's D call, TRBD1, was not checked against the DNA. TRBV21-1 is given as a pseudogene. This CDR3 region has 16 residues. The DNA for the CDR3 is TGTGCCAGCAGCAAAGGTAGACAGGGGGGTAATCAGCCCCAGCATTTT. This gives the protein CASSKGRQGGNQPQHF.

The V call is TRBV3-1 (or the pseudogene TRBV3-2), the J call TRBJ2-7; 10 nucleotides align to TRBD2. The CDR3 is 18 amino acids. V shed 4 bases and J 6 bases; nucleotides not matched to a gene: 18. Per the germline V gene, CDR1 is LGHDT and CDR2 is YNNKEL (reference sequence). The CDR3 here is CASSPRRRASGSWFEQYF. In nucleotides, the CDR3 is TGTGCCAGCAGCCCCCGTCGTAGGGCTAGCGGGAGTTGGTTCGAGCAGTACTTC.

With respect to this clone: This same CDR3 is encoded by further DNA sequences in the sample. The V and J genes are TRBV28 and TRBJ1-5, with 7 bases fitting TRBD1. The ends lost 2 bases at V and 2 bases at J; junction bases unmatched: 0. Germline V gives CDR1 MDHEN, CDR2 SYDVKM. The CDR3 is 14 amino acids. The CDR3 DNA sequence: TGTGCCAGCAGTTTAGGGACAGGCAATCAGCCCCAGCATTTT. This encodes CASSLGTGNQPQHF.

V usage is TRBV2 and J usage is TRBJ1-2; D is possibly TRBD1 (6 bases). This CDR3 spans 15 amino acids. The V gene's germline CDR1 is SNHLY and CDR2 FYNNEI. V gave up 4 bases and J gave up 4 bases, with 16 bases separating them. As DNA, the CDR3 is TGTGCCAGCAGTGCGAACAGGGATTCAACCTATGGCTACACCTTC. This encodes CASSANRDSTYGYTF.

The chain is built from TRBV28 and TRBJ1-5; maybe TRBD1 (6 bases). CDR1 and CDR2 (germline): MDHEN, SYDVKM. The CDR3 covers 16 residues. Between the trimmed V and J ends, which lost 2 bases and 0 bases, there was a span of 11 bases. This chain's CDR3 is CASSLGQLYSNQPQHF. CDR3 bases: TGTGCCAGCAGTTTAGGACAGCTATATAGCAATCAGCCCCAGCATTTT.

This sequence joins TRBV4-1 and TRBJ2-1, with TRBD2 identical over 14 bases. The length of the CDR3 is 16 residues. The germline gives CDR1 MGHRA, CDR2 YSYEKL. V lost 5 bases, J lost 10 bases, and 10 bases stayed unmatched. CDR3 nucleotide sequence: TGCGCCAGCAGCACCGCAGGGACTAGCGGGAGACAGGAGCAGTTCTTC. This encodes CASSTAGTSGRQEQFF.

The chain joins TRBV7-9 to TRBJ2-2; D is perhaps TRBD2 (7 bases). The length of the CDR3 is 16 residues. V gave up 7 bases and J gave up 1 base, with 16 bases separating them. Germline CDR1 and CDR2: SEHNR and FQNEAQ (reference sequence). The CDR3 loop is CASTVGGARNTGELFF. As DNA, the CDR3 is TGTGCCAGCACCGTTGGGGGGGCAAGGAACACCGGGGAGCTGTTTTTT.

The rearrangement uses TRBV7-9 and TRBJ1-1; 7 nucleotides match TRBD1. Germline V gene data show CDR1 as SEHNR and CDR2 as FQNEAQ (reference sequence). J was trimmed by 8 bases and V by 1 base; bases with no gene match: 10. The CDR3 is made up of 15 amino acids. The CDR3 here is CASSLGEGAIGEAFF. The DNA for the CDR3 is TGTGCCAGCAGCTTAGGTGAGGGGGCGATTGGGGAAGCTTTCTTT.

The gene calls are TRBV9 and TRBJ2-7; 9 nucleotides line up with TRBD1. Germline lookup yields CDR1 SGDLS and CDR2 YYNGEE. V was clipped by 1 base and J by 0 bases; unmatched bases: 2. CDR3 length: 15 residues. The CDR3 sequence is CASSVLGQGSYEQYF. The CDR3 DNA follows: TGTGCCAGCAGCGTATTGGGACAGGGCTCCTACGAGCAGTACTTC.

This chain uses TRBV19 with TRBJ2-6, with D possibly matching TRBD1 (6 bases). CDR3 length: 14 residues. V dropped 5 bases and J dropped 5 bases, with 10 bases sitting between them. Germline CDR1 reads LNHDA; CDR2 reads SQIVND (reference sequence). CDR3 coding DNA: TGTGCCAGTAGTCCCCGGGACAGGGCCAACGTCCTGACTTTC. It codes for CASSPRDRANVLTF.

This clone was observed at least ten times. V usage is TRBV10-2 and J usage is TRBJ1-3; 7 bases match TRBD1. CDR1 is WSHSY and CDR2 is SAAADI in the germline V gene. The CDR3 sequence is 14 residues long. With V trimmed by 6 bases and J by 4 bases, 6 bases remained unmatched. CDR3 residues: CASRDRITGNTIYF. In DNA, the CDR3 is TGCGCCAGCAGGGACAGGATTACCGGAAACACCATATATTTT.

V is TRBV10-3 and J is TRBJ2-1, with 9 bases lining up with TRBD2. Germline CDR1 is ENHRY and CDR2 is SYGVKD. CDR3 size: 20 residues. V gave up 0 bases and J gave up 6 bases; unmatched junction bases: 18. CDR3 in DNA: TGTGCCATCAGTGAGTCACTGCGGGCGGGGGGGATCCCGGCCGGCAATGAGCAGTTCTTC. Translating gives CAISESLRAGGIPAGNEQFF.

This clone appeared a single time. The rearrangement links TRBV27 to TRBJ2-7; possibly TRBD2 for D (5 bases). The CDR3 has 15 residues. Per the germline V gene, CDR1 is MNHEY and CDR2 is SMNVEV (reference sequence). V lost 1 base to trimming and J lost 2 bases, with 12 bases between them. CDR3 sequence reads: CASSLFSGNPYEQYF. CDR3 bases: TGTGCCAGCAGTTTATTTTCCGGGAATCCCTACGAGCAGTACTTC.

The J gene is TRBJ2-5, the V gene TRBV27, with D perhaps TRBD2 (5 bases). V was trimmed by 3 bases and J by 4 bases, leaving 21 bases between them. The CDR3 extends over 17 amino acids. Germline V gene sequence: CDR1 MNHEY, CDR2 SMNVEV (reference sequence). In nucleotides, the CDR3 is TGTGCCAGCAGTTTCTTGCCGCCGAGGCTAGCTACAGAGACCCAGTACTTC. It encodes CASSFLPPRLATETQYF.

The chain has TRBV29-1 and TRBJ1-2; TRBD1 is a possible D gene (5 bases). The CDR3 spans 15 residues. CDR1 is SQVTM, CDR2 ANQGSEA, per germline. Trimming took off 5 bases at V and 1 base at J, with 17 bases between the two ends. The CDR3 nucleotides are TGCAGCGTTCAACCATGGGGGGAGGATAACTATGGCTACACCTTC. It encodes CSVQPWGEDNYGYTF.

J is TRBJ2-7 and V is TRBV6-5; no reliable D call. Trimming pared 6 bases from V and 5 bases from J, leaving 11 bases between. CDR1 and CDR2 (germline): MNHEY, SVGAGI. This CDR3 has 12 residues. The CDR3 protein is CASSSYVDEQYF. CDR3 DNA sequence: TGTGCCAGCAGCTCCTACGTGGACGAGCAGTACTTC.

V and J are TRBV7-9 and TRBJ2-2; 9 bases fit TRBD1. The CDR3 loop spans 16 amino acids. Germline V CDR1 and CDR2: SEHNR, FQNEAQ (reference sequence). The junction had 6 bases not matched to a gene; V was cut back by 4 bases and J by 3 bases. The CDR3 nucleotides are TGTGCCAGCAGCTCCGACAGGGGGGAACACACCGGGGAGCTGTTTTTT. Translated, it gives CASSSDRGEHTGELFF.

The chain links TRBV9 to TRBJ2-7; TRBD2 aligns across 11 bases. Germline CDR1 and CDR2: SGDLS and YYNGEE. The V and J ends lost 3 bases and 7 bases, in that order; junction bases with no gene match: 9. This CDR3 spans 15 amino acids. Written as DNA, the CDR3 is TGTGCCAGCAGCGGTGGACTAGCGGGCTTTACGGAGCAGTACTTC. Translation gives CASSGGLAGFTEQYF.

The J gene is TRBJ2-7, the V gene TRBV5-1; 10 nucleotides line up with TRBD1. V was clipped by 4 bases and J by 0 bases; unmatched bases: 7. Germline V gene data show CDR1 as SGHRS and CDR2 as YFSETQ. The length of the CDR3 is 16 residues. CDR3 protein: CASSGIRDRGSYEQYF. The CDR3, as DNA: TGCGCCAGCAGCGGGATCCGGGACAGGGGCTCCTACGAGCAGTACTTC.

CDR3 amino acids: CASSLLPGQTNTGELFF. The CDR3 DNA sequence: TGCGCCAGCAGCCTGTTACCGGGACAGACGAACACCGGGGAGCTGTTTTTT. V and J are TRBV4-1 and TRBJ2-2, with TRBD1 matching 7 bases. CDR3 size: 17 residues. V dropped 4 bases and J dropped 0; count of bases not matched to a gene: 8. CDR1 and CDR2 from the germline V gene are MGHRA and YSYEKL.